One and the same sample provided the 3 T cell receptor beta chains below, sequenced in a study of cytomegalovirus exposure and HLA in healthy donors. PCR amplification relied on 60 Vbeta primers (plus 13 Jbeta primers). Here immunoSEQ multiplex PCR was the method, and the copy in TCRdb shows in-frame clones only, minus some. The table shows 150,000 or so clones, with roughly 80% occurring only once. The specimen was PBMCs. These receptors were collected from a female donor in good health and CMV-seronegative.

This clone was detected only once. The rearrangement links TRBV10-3 to TRBJ2-3; TRBD2 agrees at 7 bases. V shed 4 bases and J 0 bases; nucleotides not matched to a gene: 7. The CDR3 sequence is 16 residues long. The germline V gene encodes CDR1 ENHRY and CDR2 SYGVKD. CDR3 amino acids: CAISAGGGISTDTQYF. DNA of the CDR3: TGTGCCATCAGTGCTGGGGGGGGGATCAGCACAGATACGCAGTATTTT.

The V call is TRBV30, the J call TRBJ1-1, with a tentative D call TRBD1 (6 bases). Trimming cost V 3 bases and J 3 bases, with 20 bases left between them. This CDR3 is built from 16 residues. Germline values: CDR1 GTSNPN, CDR2 SVGIG (reference sequence). As DNA, the CDR3 is TGTGCCTGGAGCCGGGGGGCCAATAGGTGGGACACTGAAGCTTTCTTT. This translates into CAWSRGANRWDTEAFF.

This clone appeared once. This chain joins TRBV7-9 and TRBJ2-3; 12 bases line up with TRBD2. Trimming cost V 5 bases and J 2 bases; bases outside gene matches: 5. Germline V gene sequence: CDR1 SEHNR, CDR2 FQNEAQ (reference sequence). The CDR3 loop spans 16 amino acids. The CDR3 spells CASSPGLAGYTDTQYF. In DNA form, the CDR3 reads TGTGCCAGCAGCCCAGGACTAGCGGGATACACAGATACGCAGTATTTT.